The 21 T cell receptor beta chains below were found in one sample sequenced in a study of blood T cells in healthy people across ages. Using a J-beta primer mix together with a sample-barcoded 5' primer, a second PCR was run for roughly 6 to 11 cycles. Each CDR3 protein gets one entry after TCRdb re-called the 5' RACE reads with MiXCR. The sample consists of almost 1 million distinct CDR3 sequences, roughly 51% of them appearing once. The specimen sequenced was blood. These receptors originate from a woman aged 60-70 years in good health.

V gene TRBV20-1 combines with J gene TRBJ2-1; weak D call: TRBD2 (5 bases). CDR1 and CDR2 from the germline V gene are DFQATT and SNEGSKA (reference sequence). This CDR3 comprises 13 residues. V lost 4 bases and J 9 bases, leaving 16 bases between the germline ends. CDR3 bases: TGCAGTGCTATCACCCTGGTAGGGAGTGAGCAGTTCTTC. Translated, it gives CSAITLVGSEQFF.

This clonotype was seen a few times. The chain employs TRBV10-1 and TRBJ2-5, with 9 bases fitting TRBD2. The germline CDR1 and CDR2 sequences are WNHNN and SYGVQD (reference sequence). This CDR3 contains 15 residues. V lost 0 bases to trimming and J lost 11 bases; unmatched junction nucleotides: 10. CDR3 sequence (DNA): TGCGCCAGCAGTGAGTCAGCGGGAGGATTTCGAGAGCAGTACTTC. Residues: CASSESAGGFREQYF.

The V call is TRBV7-9, the J call TRBJ1-6; TRBD1 is a possible D gene (5 bases). The germline V and J ends were trimmed by 7 bases and 11 bases, with 18 bases remaining between them. The CDR3 is 14 residues long. CDR1 SEHNR and CDR2 FQNEAQ come from the germline V gene (reference sequence). The CDR3: CASTVGERAAPLHF. DNA for the CDR3: TGTGCCAGCACCGTGGGGGAGAGAGCTGCACCCCTCCACTTT.

CDR3 sequence: CATSKRYQSGANVLTF. CDR3 in DNA: TGCGCCACCTCTAAACGATACCAGTCCGGGGCCAACGTCCTGACTTTC. V is TRBV10-1 and J is TRBJ2-6; D remains ambiguous. Trimming shortened V by 10 bases and J by 4 bases, and 20 bases separated the two germline ends. This CDR3 is 16 amino acids long. Germline V gene data show CDR1 as WNHNN and CDR2 as SYGVQD (reference sequence).

This clonotype was seen more than once but under ten times. V is TRBV7-2 and J is TRBJ2-5, with 9 bases identical to TRBD2. Germline lookup yields CDR1 SGHTA and CDR2 FQGNSA. The CDR3 totals 14 residues. The trim removed 5 bases at V and 4 bases at J, leaving 5 bases unmatched. CDR3 residues: CASSKTSGGETQYF. Written as DNA, the CDR3 is TGTGCCAGCAGCAAGACTAGCGGTGGAGAGACCCAGTACTTC. The whole variable domain, filled in from reference TRBV7-2 and TRBJ2-5, reads GAGVSQSPSNKVTEKGKDVELRCDPISGHTALYWYRQSLGQGLEFLIYFQGNSAPDKSGLPSDRFSAERTGGSVSTLTIQRTQQEDSAVYLCASSKTSGGETQYFGPGTRLLVL.

V gene TRBV4-1 combines with J gene TRBJ2-7; 7 bases are a match to TRBD2. V was pared by 3 bases and J by 0 bases, with 8 bases of the junction left unmatched. The germline V gene has CDR1 MGHRA and CDR2 YSYEKL. There are 16 residues in the CDR3. In DNA form, the CDR3 reads TGCGCCAGCAGCCAGGGCGGCGGGAGAGTCTCCTACGAGCAGTACTTC. It translates to CASSQGGGRVSYEQYF.

This clonotype has a handful of counts. The genes are TRBV20-1 and TRBJ1-5; no clear D gene. CDR3 length: 15 residues. V gave up 5 bases and J gave up 1 base, with 15 bases separating them. Looked up from germline, CDR1 is DFQATT and CDR2 is SNEGSKA (reference sequence). The CDR3 nucleotides are TGCAGTGCTTTTTCACTCCAGAGGAGCAATCAGCCCCAGCATTTT. Its translation is CSAFSLQRSNQPQHF.

The chain recombines TRBV6-6 with TRBJ2-7; 9 bases are a match to TRBD2. This CDR3 is 16 amino acids long. CDR1 is MNHNY, CDR2 SVGAGI, per germline (reference sequence). J was trimmed by 1 base and V by 2 bases; bases with no gene match: 6. DNA of the CDR3: TGTGCCAGCAGTTACGAGCGGGAGGCTATTTCCTACGAGCAGTACTTC. It encodes CASSYEREAISYEQYF.

This chain connects TRBV21-1 to TRBJ2-5; the listed D gene, TRBD1, was not tested against the DNA. TRBV21-1 is marked as a pseudogene. The CDR3 sequence is 14 residues long. The CDR3, as DNA: TGTGCCAGCATCTCGGACAGGTTCCAAGAGACCCAGTACTTC. Residues: CASISDRFQETQYF.

The genes are TRBV20-1 and TRBJ2-3; D might be TRBD2 (6 bases). CDR1 and CDR2 from the germline V gene are DFQATT and SNEGSKA (reference sequence). V lost 6 bases and J lost 4, with 17 bases in between. This CDR3 contains 14 residues. CDR3 nucleotide sequence: TGCAGTGCCTCGACTAGGCGGTACGCAGATACGCAGTATTTT. It yields the protein CSASTRRYADTQYF.

The rearrangement joins TRBV6-5 to TRBJ2-3; D uncertain. Trimming left V 0 bases short and J 5 bases short, with 9 bases between. From germline, CDR1 is MNHEY and CDR2 SVGAGI. The CDR3 contains 14 residues. The CDR3 bases are TGTGCCAGCAGTTACTCGTTAGGTCGAGATACGCAGTATTTT. Protein: CASSYSLGRDTQYF.

This clonotype was counted once. This sequence joins TRBV24-1 and TRBJ1-2; D perhaps matches TRBD1 (5 bases). Germline loops: CDR1 KGHDR, CDR2 SFDVKD. Trimming removed 3 bases from V and 6 bases from J, with 10 bases in between. This CDR3 comprises 13 residues. The CDR3 DNA reads as TGTGCCACCAGTGATCGGGGCGCCGATGGCTACACCTTC. Protein product: CATSDRGADGYTF.

This clonotype was seen more than once but under ten times. This chain connects TRBV29-1 to TRBJ2-5, with TRBD2 as a possible D gene (6 bases). The CDR3 loop spans 14 amino acids. Looked up from germline, CDR1 is SQVTM and CDR2 is ANQGSEA. Trimming pared 8 bases from V and 2 bases from J, leaving 18 bases between. CDR3 loop: CSSLTQRGQETQYF. CDR3 coding DNA: TGCAGCTCTTTGACCCAACGGGGGCAAGAGACCCAGTACTTC.

This clonotype showed up just a few times. This chain joins TRBV20-1 and TRBJ2-3, with 11 bases that match TRBD2. Germline values: CDR1 DFQATT, CDR2 SNEGSKA (reference sequence). J was trimmed by 1 base and V by 6 bases; bases with no gene match: 12. The CDR3 length is 17 residues. For the CDR3, the DNA is TGCAGTGCCAAGTATAGCGGGAGGGCCTTGGGCACAGATACGCAGTATTTT. Its protein is CSAKYSGRALGTDTQYF.

This clonotype was recorded at least ten times. The chain carries TRBV3-1 and TRBJ2-3; D is undetermined. Trimming stripped 1 base from V and 2 bases from J, with 7 bases between. The CDR3 sequence is 14 residues long. The germline V gene encodes CDR1 LGHDT and CDR2 YNNKEL (reference sequence). DNA for the CDR3: TGTGCCAGCAGCCAAGGTGACAACACAGATACGCAGTATTTT. Protein sequence: CASSQGDNTDTQYF.

V usage is TRBV20-1 and J usage is TRBJ2-3; TRBD2 matches at 13 bases. Trimming removed 6 bases from V and 8 bases from J; junction bases left unmatched: 8. This CDR3 contains 14 residues. The germline V gene has CDR1 DFQATT and CDR2 SNEGSKA (reference sequence). The CDR3: CSALGLAGVGTQYF. The CDR3 DNA sequence: TGCAGTGCCCTCGGACTAGCGGGAGTGGGTACGCAGTATTTT.

This chain connects TRBV29-1 to TRBJ2-5; 13 nucleotides line up with TRBD2. The CDR3 has 15 residues. Trimming took 6 bases from V and 5 from J; bases not matched to a gene: 9. Germline V gene lookup returns CDR1 SQVTM and CDR2 ANQGSEA. CDR3 sequence reads: CSVTPGLAGLETQYF. The CDR3 DNA is TGCAGCGTAACCCCGGGACTAGCGGGATTGGAGACCCAGTACTTC.

The CDR3 DNA reads as TGTGCCAGCAGTTTCGGGACAGGGGTAGGGTTGGACACTGAAGCTTTCTTT. Translated: CASSFGTGVGLDTEAFF. The chain employs TRBV27 and TRBJ1-1; 10 bases are a match to TRBD1. V was pared by 3 bases and J by 3 bases, with 10 bases of the junction left unmatched. The CDR3 runs to 17 residues. Germline V gene data show CDR1 as MNHEY and CDR2 as SMNVEV (reference sequence).

The rearrangement links TRBV29-1 to TRBJ2-7, with TRBD1 matching over 8 bases. The CDR3 runs 12 residues. V lost 8 bases to trimming and J lost 3 bases; unmatched junction nucleotides: 6. CDR1 and CDR2 from the germline V gene are SQVTM and ANQGSEA. CDR3 amino acids: CSMRTGFYEQYF. The CDR3 bases are TGCAGCATGCGGACAGGGTTCTACGAGCAGTACTTC.

The sample holds one count of this clonotype. The rearrangement links TRBV27 to TRBJ2-5; D may be TRBD1 or TRBD2 (5 bases each). Near its end, the DNA agrees better with TRBJ2-7, so the J call may be wrong. CDR3 length: 15 amino acids. Germline V gene sequence: CDR1 MNHEY, CDR2 SMNVEV (reference sequence). Written as DNA, the CDR3 is TGTGCCAGCAGTTCGCTTCGAGGGACGGGCTACGAGCAGTACTTC. It translates to CASSSLRGTGYEQYF.

The gene calls are TRBV29-1 and TRBJ2-3; TRBD1 aligns across 9 bases. This CDR3 spans 16 amino acids. The V gene end was trimmed by 7 bases and the J gene end by 3 bases; junction bases not matched to a gene: 14. CDR1 is SQVTM and CDR2 is ANQGSEA in the germline V gene. The CDR3 loop is CSGKGWDRDPTDTQYF. The CDR3, as DNA: TGCAGCGGGAAGGGATGGGACAGGGACCCTACAGATACGCAGTATTTT.